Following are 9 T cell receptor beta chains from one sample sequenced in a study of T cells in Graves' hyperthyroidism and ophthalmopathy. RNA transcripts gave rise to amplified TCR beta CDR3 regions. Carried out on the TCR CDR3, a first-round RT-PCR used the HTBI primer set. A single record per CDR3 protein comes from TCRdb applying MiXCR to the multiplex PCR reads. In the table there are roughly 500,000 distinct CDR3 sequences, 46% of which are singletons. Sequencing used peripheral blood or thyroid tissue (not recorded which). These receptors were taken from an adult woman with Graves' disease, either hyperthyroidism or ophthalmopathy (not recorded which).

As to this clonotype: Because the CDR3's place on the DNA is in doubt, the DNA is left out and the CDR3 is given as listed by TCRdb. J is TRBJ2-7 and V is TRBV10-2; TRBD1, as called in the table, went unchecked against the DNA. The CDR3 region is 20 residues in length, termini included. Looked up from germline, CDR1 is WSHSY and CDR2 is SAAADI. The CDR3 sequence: CACSARAGASRGVPRYEQYF.

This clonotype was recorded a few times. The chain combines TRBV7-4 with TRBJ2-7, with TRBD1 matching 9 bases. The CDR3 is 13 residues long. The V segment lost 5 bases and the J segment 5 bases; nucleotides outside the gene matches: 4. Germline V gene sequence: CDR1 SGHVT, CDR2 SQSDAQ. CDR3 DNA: TGTGCCAGCAGCCGGGACAGGGTCGACGAGCAGTACTTC. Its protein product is CASSRDRVDEQYF. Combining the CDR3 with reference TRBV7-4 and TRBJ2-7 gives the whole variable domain GAGVSQSPRYKVAKRGRDVALRCDSISGHVTLYWYRQTLGQGSEVLTYSQSDAQRDKSGRPSGRFSAERPERSVSTLKIQRTEQGDSAVYLCASSRDRVDEQYFGPGTRLTVT.

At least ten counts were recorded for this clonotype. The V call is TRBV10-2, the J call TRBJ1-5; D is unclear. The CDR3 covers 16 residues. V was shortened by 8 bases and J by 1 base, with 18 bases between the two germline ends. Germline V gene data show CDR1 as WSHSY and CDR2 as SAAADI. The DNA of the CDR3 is TGCGCCAGCGGGTCGGGAGAAGGGTTAAGCAATCAGCCCCAGCATTTT. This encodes CASGSGEGLSNQPQHF.

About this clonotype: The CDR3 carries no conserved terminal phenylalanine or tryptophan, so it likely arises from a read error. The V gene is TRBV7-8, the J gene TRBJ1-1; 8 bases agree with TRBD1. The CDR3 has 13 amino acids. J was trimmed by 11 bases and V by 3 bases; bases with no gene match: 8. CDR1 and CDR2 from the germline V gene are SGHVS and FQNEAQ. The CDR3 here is CASSFTQGALAFL. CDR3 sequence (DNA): TGTGCCAGCAGCTTCACCCAGGGGGCTTTGGCTTTCCTT.

This CDR3 reads CASSGSRDGSSTF. CDR3 in DNA: TGTGCCAGCAGCGGATCCCGGGACGGGTCGAGCACCTTC. The chain links TRBV9 to TRBJ1-2; TRBD1 might be the D (5 bases). The CDR3 is made up of 13 amino acids. Trimming removed 3 bases from V and 13 bases from J, with 19 bases in between. The germline V gene encodes CDR1 SGDLS and CDR2 YYNGEE.

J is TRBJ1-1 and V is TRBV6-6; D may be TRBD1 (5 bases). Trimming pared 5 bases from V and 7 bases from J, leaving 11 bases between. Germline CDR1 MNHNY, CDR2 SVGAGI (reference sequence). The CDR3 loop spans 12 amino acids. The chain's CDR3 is CASSEAGGEAFF. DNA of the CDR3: TGTGCCAGCAGTGAAGCTGGGGGTGAAGCTTTCTTT.

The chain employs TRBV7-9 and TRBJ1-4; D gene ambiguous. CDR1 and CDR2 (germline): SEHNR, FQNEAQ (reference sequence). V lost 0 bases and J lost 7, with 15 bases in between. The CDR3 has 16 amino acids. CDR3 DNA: TGTGCCAGCAGCTTAGCCGGGCTAGTAGTAGGTGAAAAACTGTTTTTT. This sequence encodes CASSLAGLVVGEKLFF.

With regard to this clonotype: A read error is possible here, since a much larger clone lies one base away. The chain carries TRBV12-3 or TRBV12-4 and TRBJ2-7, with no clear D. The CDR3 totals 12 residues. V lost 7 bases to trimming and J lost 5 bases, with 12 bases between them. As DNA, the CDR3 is TGTGCCAGCACAGGACCTGGCCACGAGCAGTACTTC. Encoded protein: CASTGPGHEQYF.

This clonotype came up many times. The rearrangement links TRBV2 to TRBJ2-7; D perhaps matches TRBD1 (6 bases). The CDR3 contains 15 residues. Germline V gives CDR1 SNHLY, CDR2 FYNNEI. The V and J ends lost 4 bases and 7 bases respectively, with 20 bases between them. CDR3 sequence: CASSVSGQGWLEQYF. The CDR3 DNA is TGTGCCAGCAGTGTTTCGGGACAAGGGTGGCTGGAGCAGTACTTC.